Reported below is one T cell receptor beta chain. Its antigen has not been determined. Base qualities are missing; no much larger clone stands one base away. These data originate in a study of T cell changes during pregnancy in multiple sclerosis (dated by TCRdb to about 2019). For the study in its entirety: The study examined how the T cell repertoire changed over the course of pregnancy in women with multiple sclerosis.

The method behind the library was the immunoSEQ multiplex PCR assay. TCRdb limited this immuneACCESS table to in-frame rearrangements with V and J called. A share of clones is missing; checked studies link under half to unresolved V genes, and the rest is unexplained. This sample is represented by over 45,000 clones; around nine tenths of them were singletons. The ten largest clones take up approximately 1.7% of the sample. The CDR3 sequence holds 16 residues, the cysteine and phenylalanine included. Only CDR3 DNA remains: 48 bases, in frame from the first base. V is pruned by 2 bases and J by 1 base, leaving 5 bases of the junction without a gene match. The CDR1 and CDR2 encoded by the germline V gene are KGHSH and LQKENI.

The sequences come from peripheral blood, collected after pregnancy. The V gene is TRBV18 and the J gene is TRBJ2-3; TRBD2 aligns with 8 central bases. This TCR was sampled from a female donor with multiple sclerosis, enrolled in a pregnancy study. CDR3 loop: CASSPRTGGGTDTQYF. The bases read TGTGCCAGCTCACCAAGGACGGGGGGGGGCACAGATACGCAGTATTTT.